What follows are 29 T cell receptor beta chains derived from one specimen sequenced in a study of CD8+ T cells in alopecia areata. RNA, once extracted, was reverse transcribed into cDNA for use as the sequencing template. Some clones are missing from TCRdb's copy, which holds only in-frame ones; the method was immunoSEQ multiplex PCR. The sample has around 140,000 clones, roughly 50% seen once; the top ten hold about 17%. Sequences were derived from CD8+ T cells sorted from blood, sampled at week 0. Receptors were obtained from a human donor with alopecia areata.

This clone showed up just once. The V call is TRBV15, the J call TRBJ2-3, with D hard to call. The CDR3 sequence is 14 residues long. The V gene's germline CDR1 is LNHNV and CDR2 YYDKDF (reference sequence). The V end was cut by 3 bases, the J end by 2 bases, with 9 bases between. CDR3: CATSRALVTDTQYF. The CDR3 DNA is TGTGCCACCAGCAGGGCCTTAGTCACAGATACGCAGTATTTT.

The chain employs TRBV7-9 and TRBJ2-5; maybe TRBD1 (6 bases). Germline CDR1 and CDR2: SEHNR and FQNEAQ (reference sequence). The CDR3 is 15 residues long. Trimming removed 1 base at V and 3 bases at J, with 12 bases between. CDR3 sequence reads: CASSLVVPGEETQYF. The CDR3 coding sequence is TGTGCCAGCAGCTTAGTAGTTCCAGGGGAAGAGACCCAGTACTTC.

J is TRBJ1-5 and V is TRBV9; no firm D call. The CDR3 sequence is 13 residues long. Germline V CDR1 and CDR2: SGDLS, YYNGEE. V lost 0 bases, J lost 7 bases, and 8 bases lay in between. CDR3 sequence reads: CASSVGGTQPQHF. The CDR3 DNA follows: TGTGCCAGCAGCGTAGGAGGAACCCAGCCCCAGCATTTT.

The V and J genes are TRBV30 and TRBJ1-2; tentatively, D is TRBD1 (5 bases). V was trimmed by 1 base and J by 3 bases, leaving 12 bases between them. The length of the CDR3 is 14 residues. Germline V gives CDR1 GTSNPN, CDR2 SVGIG (reference sequence). CDR3 protein: CAWSDGGSDYGYTF. The CDR3 nucleotides read TGTGCCTGGAGTGATGGGGGATCGGACTATGGCTACACCTTC.

The chain recombines TRBV27 with TRBJ2-7; TRBD1 might be the D (6 bases). V was shortened by 5 bases and J by 3 bases, with 14 bases between the two germline ends. The CDR3 runs 14 residues. Germline values: CDR1 MNHEY, CDR2 SMNVEV (reference sequence). The CDR3 region is CASSPSTGFYEQYF. The CDR3 coding sequence is TGTGCCAGCAGTCCCTCAACAGGGTTCTACGAGCAGTACTTC.

In this sample, this clone turned up a few times. The rearrangement links TRBV20-1 to TRBJ2-5, with D unresolved. CDR3 length: 10 residues. The germline V and J ends were trimmed by 1 base and 5 bases, with 2 bases remaining between them. CDR1 is DFQATT, CDR2 SNEGSKA, per germline (reference sequence). The CDR3 DNA reads as TGCAGTGCTAGAGCTGAGACCCAGTACTTC. Translated, it gives CSARAETQYF.

The V and J genes are TRBV29-1 and TRBJ2-7, with 9 bases lining up with TRBD2. The CDR3 contains 15 residues. V shed 0 bases, J shed 1 base, and the junction held 4 bases outside the gene matches. Germline CDR1 SQVTM, CDR2 ANQGSEA. This CDR3 reads CSVEDPSGVSYEQYF. CDR3 DNA: TGCAGCGTTGAAGATCCTAGCGGGGTGTCCTACGAGCAGTACTTC.

J is TRBJ2-2 and V is TRBV10-3; 7 nucleotides align to TRBD1. V shed 5 bases, J shed 9 bases, and the junction held 9 bases outside the gene matches. Germline CDR1 is ENHRY and CDR2 is SYGVKD. This CDR3 spans 14 amino acids. The CDR3 coding sequence is TGTGCCATCAGTTCTGACAGGGAAGGTCGGGAGCTGTTTTTT. This codes for CAISSDREGRELFF.

This clone was counted between two and nine times. This chain uses TRBV27 with TRBJ1-2, with 7 bases that match TRBD1. V shed 7 bases, J shed 3 bases, and the junction held 8 bases outside the gene matches. In germline, CDR1 is MNHEY, CDR2 SMNVEV (reference sequence). This CDR3 has 14 residues. The CDR3 sequence: CASKTWDSHYGYTF. As DNA, the CDR3 is TGTGCCAGCAAAACCTGGGACAGCCACTATGGCTACACCTTC.

J is TRBJ1-2 and V is TRBV6-5; D is possibly TRBD1 (6 bases). V was cut by 2 bases and J by 4 bases, with 11 bases left in between. The CDR3 sequence is 14 residues long. Looked up from germline, CDR1 is MNHEY and CDR2 is SVGAGI. Here the CDR3 reads CASSYGTSSYGYTF. CDR3 bases: TGTGCCAGCAGTTACGGGACAAGCTCCTATGGCTACACCTTC.

The chain combines TRBV30 with TRBJ1-3; D is uncertain. Trimming removed 1 base at V and 7 bases at J, with 11 bases between. Germline-derived CDR1 and CDR2 are GTSNPN and SVGIG (reference sequence). The CDR3 loop spans 13 amino acids. DNA of the CDR3: TGTGCCTGGAGTGCGACGGACGGGAACACCATATATTTT. Protein sequence: CAWSATDGNTIYF.

The table lists this clone with a few counts. The chain couples TRBV21-1 to TRBJ1-1; the table's D call of TRBD1 was not tested on the DNA. TRBV21-1 is assigned pseudogene status. The CDR3 consists of 13 residues. CDR3 DNA: TGTGCCAGCAGCAAGGGACAGAACACTGAAGCTTTCTTT. This gives the protein CASSKGQNTEAFF.

V is TRBV7-2 and J is TRBJ1-1; 7 bases map to TRBD1. The germline gives CDR1 SGHTA, CDR2 FQGNSA. V gave up 8 bases and J gave up 0 bases; unmatched junction bases: 9. The CDR3 contains 15 residues. CDR3 protein: CASQGTGDLNTEAFF. CDR3 in DNA: TGTGCCAGCCAAGGCACAGGGGACCTGAACACTGAAGCTTTCTTT.

The rearrangement links TRBV30 to TRBJ2-2; unclear D gene. Trimming pared 2 bases from V and 3 bases from J, leaving 7 bases between. The CDR3 totals 13 residues. The germline CDR1 and CDR2 sequences are GTSNPN and SVGIG (reference sequence). CDR3 region: CAWSPTDTGELFF. Here the CDR3 DNA reads TGTGCCTGGAGTCCAACGGACACCGGGGAGCTGTTTTTT.

The V and J genes are TRBV7-9 and TRBJ2-4; no definite D call. Trimming pared 5 bases from V and 15 bases from J, leaving 17 bases between. The CDR3 loop spans 12 amino acids. In germline, CDR1 is SEHNR, CDR2 FQNEAQ (reference sequence). DNA for the CDR3: TGTGCCAGCAGCCTCGGCCGCCTCAGCCTGTACTTC. Translating gives CASSLGRLSLYF.

The chain uses TRBV16 and TRBJ1-1; no clear D gene. V gave up 1 base and J gave up 1 base, with 7 bases separating them. Germline-derived CDR1 and CDR2 are KGHSY and FQNENV. The CDR3 is made up of 14 amino acids. The CDR3 protein is CASSQFETNTEAFF. Written as DNA, the CDR3 is TGTGCCAGCAGCCAATTCGAGACGAACACTGAAGCTTTCTTT.

In this sample, this clone turned up once. The V gene is TRBV6-5, the J gene TRBJ2-3, with a tentative D call TRBD2 (6 bases). V dropped 5 bases and J dropped 7 bases, with 10 bases sitting between them. The CDR3 is 12 residues long. Germline V gene sequence: CDR1 MNHEY, CDR2 SVGAGI. The CDR3 region has the DNA TGTGCCAGCAGTGCGGGGACGCATACGCAGTATTTT. Its protein is CASSAGTHTQYF.

In this sample, this clone turned up a few times. For the CDR3, the DNA is TGTGCCAGCAGCGTGGACGAGGGCTATGGCTACACCTTC. Amino acid sequence: CASSVDEGYGYTF. This chain uses TRBV9 with TRBJ1-2; D is undetermined. The CDR3 consists of 13 residues. V shed 2 bases and J shed 4 bases, with 9 bases lying between them. Germline V CDR1 and CDR2: SGDLS, YYNGEE.

This clone was counted a few times. The rearrangement joins TRBV29-1 to TRBJ1-1, with D perhaps TRBD1 (6 bases). This CDR3 spans 15 amino acids. Germline values: CDR1 SQVTM, CDR2 ANQGSEA. V lost 4 bases to trimming and J lost 1 base, with 16 bases between them. CDR3 loop: CSVGPRGRENTEAFF. The DNA of the CDR3 is TGCAGCGTTGGACCCCGGGGGCGCGAGAACACTGAAGCTTTCTTT. Filled out from reference TRBV29-1 and TRBJ1-1, the complete variable domain reads SAVISQKPSRDICQRGTSLTIQCQVDSQVTMMFWYRQQPGQSLTLIATANQGSEATYESGFVIDKFPISRPNLTFSTLTVSNMSPEDSSIYLCSVGPRGRENTEAFFGQGTRLTVV.

This clone was seen just once. The CDR3 DNA sequence: TGTGCCAGCAGCGTAGCCCCGGGACAGGGCTATGGCTACACCTTC. It translates to CASSVAPGQGYGYTF. The chain couples TRBV9 to TRBJ1-2; TRBD1 agrees at 9 bases. The CDR3 length is 15 residues. CDR1 is SGDLS and CDR2 is YYNGEE in the germline V gene. The V segment lost 0 bases and the J segment 4 bases; nucleotides outside the gene matches: 4.

This clone was recorded a few times. The chain uses TRBV15 and TRBJ2-5, with D uncertain. The germline V gene has CDR1 LNHNV and CDR2 YYDKDF (reference sequence). Trimming took 0 bases from V and 2 from J, leaving 10 bases between them. The CDR3 contains 15 residues. The CDR3 region is CATSRDIGGQETQYF. The CDR3 region has the DNA TGTGCCACCAGCAGAGATATCGGCGGACAAGAGACCCAGTACTTC.

The V and J genes are TRBV30 and TRBJ1-5; D is uncertain. The germline V gene has CDR1 GTSNPN and CDR2 SVGIG (reference sequence). The CDR3 runs 12 residues. With 3 bases removed from V and 4 bases from J, the gap between germline ends came to 7 bases. CDR3 sequence (DNA): TGTGCCTGGAGCATTTCAAATCAGCCCCAGCATTTT. It yields the protein CAWSISNQPQHF.

A few counts support this clone. This sequence joins TRBV30 and TRBJ1-2; a weak D match, TRBD1 (6 bases). The V and J ends lost 5 bases and 0 bases respectively, with 10 bases between them. The CDR3 is 13 amino acids. The germline CDR1 and CDR2 sequences are GTSNPN and SVGIG (reference sequence). The DNA for the CDR3 is TGTGCCTGGTCGACAGGTACTAACTATGGCTACACCTTC. This encodes CAWSTGTNYGYTF.

This clone came up a few times. This sequence joins TRBV19 and TRBJ2-3; D unclear. V lost 3 bases to trimming and J lost 1 base, with 8 bases between them. The CDR3 runs to 14 residues. Germline V CDR1 and CDR2: LNHDA, SQIVND (reference sequence). CDR3 loop: CASSIYERTDTQYF. The CDR3 nucleotides read TGTGCCAGTAGTATTTACGAACGCACAGATACGCAGTATTTT.

The rearrangement uses TRBV7-8 and TRBJ2-1; maybe TRBD2 (6 bases). Germline assignment: CDR1 SGHVS and CDR2 FQNEAQ. Deletions cut 5 bases from V and 0 bases from J, with 11 bases between. The CDR3 is 15 amino acids. The chain's CDR3 is CASSADGGSYNEQFF. CDR3 DNA: TGTGCCAGCAGCGCCGACGGGGGCTCCTACAATGAGCAGTTCTTC.

The gene calls are TRBV15 and TRBJ1-1; D possibly corresponds to TRBD1 (5 bases). The V gene's germline CDR1 is LNHNV and CDR2 YYDKDF (reference sequence). The CDR3 has 14 residues. V was shortened by 10 bases and J by 7 bases, with 22 bases between the two germline ends. The CDR3: CAIQPGRPPSEAFF. The DNA for the CDR3 is TGTGCCATACAACCAGGGCGTCCCCCCAGTGAAGCTTTCTTT.

The V gene is TRBV4-3, the J gene TRBJ2-7, with TRBD1 matching over 8 bases. The CDR3 extends over 15 amino acids. The germline CDR1 and CDR2 sequences are LGHNA and YSLEER. The ends lost 4 bases at V and 2 bases at J; junction bases unmatched: 7. The CDR3 spells CASSPSGTGPYEQYF. The CDR3 nucleotides read TGCGCCAGCAGCCCCTCCGGGACAGGACCCTACGAGCAGTACTTC.

CDR3 amino acids: CASSRDSFTGELFF. The DNA for the CDR3 is TGTGCCAGCAGTCGTGACAGTTTCACCGGGGAGCTGTTTTTT. J is TRBJ2-2 and V is TRBV6-1, with a tentative D call TRBD1 (5 bases). The CDR3 spans 14 residues. Trimming shortened V by 5 bases and J by 4 bases, and 11 bases separated the two germline ends. Germline CDR1 and CDR2: MNHNS and SASEGT.

The chain links TRBV5-6 to TRBJ2-3; TRBD2 matches 9 bases. CDR1 and CDR2 from the germline V gene are SGHDT and YYEEEE. V dropped 2 bases and J dropped 3; count of bases not matched to a gene: 7. This CDR3 is built from 16 residues. The CDR3 DNA sequence: TGTGCCAGCAGCTTAGCAGGCGGGGGGGCGACAGATACGCAGTATTTT. This translates into CASSLAGGGATDTQYF.